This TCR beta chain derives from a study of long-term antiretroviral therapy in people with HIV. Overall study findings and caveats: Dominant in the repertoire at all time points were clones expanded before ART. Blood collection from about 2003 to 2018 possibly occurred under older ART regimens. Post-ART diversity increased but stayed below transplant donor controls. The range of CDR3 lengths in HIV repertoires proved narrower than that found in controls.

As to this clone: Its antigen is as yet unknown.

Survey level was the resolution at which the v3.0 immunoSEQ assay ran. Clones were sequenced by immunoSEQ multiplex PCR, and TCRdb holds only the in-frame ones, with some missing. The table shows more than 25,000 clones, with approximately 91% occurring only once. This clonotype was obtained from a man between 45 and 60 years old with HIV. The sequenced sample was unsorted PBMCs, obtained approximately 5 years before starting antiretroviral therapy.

DNA of the CDR3: TGTGCCAGTAGTATTGGGCCAGGGGCAGGTAATGAAAAACTGTTTTTT. It codes for CASSIGPGAGNEKLFF. V and J are TRBV19 and TRBJ1-4; maybe TRBD1 (6 bases). CDR3 length: 16 residues. Looked up from germline, CDR1 is LNHDA and CDR2 is SQIVND (reference sequence). V lost 3 bases to trimming and J lost 4 bases, with 15 bases between them.